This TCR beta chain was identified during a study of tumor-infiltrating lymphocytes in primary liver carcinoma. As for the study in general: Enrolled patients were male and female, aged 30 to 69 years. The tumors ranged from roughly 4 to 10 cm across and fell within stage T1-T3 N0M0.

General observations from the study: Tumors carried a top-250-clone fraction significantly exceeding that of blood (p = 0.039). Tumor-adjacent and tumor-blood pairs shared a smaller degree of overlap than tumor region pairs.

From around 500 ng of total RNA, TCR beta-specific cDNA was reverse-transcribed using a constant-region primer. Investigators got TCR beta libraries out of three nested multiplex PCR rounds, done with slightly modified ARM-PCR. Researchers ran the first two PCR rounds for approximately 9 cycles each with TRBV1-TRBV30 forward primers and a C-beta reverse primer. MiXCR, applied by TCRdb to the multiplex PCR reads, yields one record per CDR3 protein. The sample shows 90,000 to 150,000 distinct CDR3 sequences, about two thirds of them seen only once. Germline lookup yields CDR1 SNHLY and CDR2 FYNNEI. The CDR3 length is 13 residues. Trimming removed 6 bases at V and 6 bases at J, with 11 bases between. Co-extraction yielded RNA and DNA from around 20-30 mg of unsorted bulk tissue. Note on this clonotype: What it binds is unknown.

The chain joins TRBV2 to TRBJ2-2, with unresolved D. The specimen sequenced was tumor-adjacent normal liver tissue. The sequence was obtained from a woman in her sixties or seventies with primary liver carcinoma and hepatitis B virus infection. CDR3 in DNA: TGTGCCAGCAGCCCCGGACCCGCCGGGGAGCTGTTTTTT. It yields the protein CASSPGPAGELFF.